Following are 5 T cell receptor beta chains from one sample sequenced in a study of CD4 T cells in relation to SARS-CoV-2 and coronaviruses. The antigens these receptors bind are not known. The method was immunoSEQ multiplex PCR; TCRdb's version includes in-frame clones alone and lacks a portion of them. The data hold about 24,000 clones, with about 80% observed a single time. CD4+ T cells from unexposed donors were obtained before the COVID-19 pandemic (2011-2018). CD4+ T cells were isolated from the cells after around 10 days of culture. The specimen sequenced was CD4+ T cells from PBMCs, cultured in vitro. These receptors came from a human donor in good health.

The CDR3 nucleotides are TGTGCCAGCAGTGACTCGCTAGCGGGGTACAATGAGCAGTTCTTC. Translated: CASSDSLAGYNEQFF. The V gene is TRBV6-4, the J gene TRBJ2-1, with 9 bases lining up with TRBD2. V lost 0 bases and J lost 4; bases outside the gene matches: 1. Germline V gene lookup returns CDR1 MRHNA and CDR2 SNTAGT. This CDR3 is built from 15 residues.

The V call is TRBV9, the J call TRBJ2-1, with D possibly matching TRBD2 (6 bases). Trimming left V 3 bases short and J 2 bases short, with 18 bases between. The CDR3 spans 17 residues. Germline loops: CDR1 SGDLS, CDR2 YYNGEE. The DNA of the CDR3 is TGTGCCAGCAGCGCCTCACTAGCTCGAATGACCTACAATGAGCAGTTCTTC. This gives the protein CASSASLARMTYNEQFF.

This chain links TRBV3-1 (or the pseudogene TRBV3-2) with TRBJ2-5; TRBD1 aligns across 9 bases. The CDR3 extends over 13 amino acids. Germline V lookup: CDR1 LGHDT, CDR2 YNNKEL (reference sequence). J gave up 2 bases and V 7 bases, and 2 bases lay outside the gene matches. In nucleotides, the CDR3 is TGTGCCAGCACGGGGACAGGGCAAGAGACCCAGTACTTC. Protein: CASTGTGQETQYF.

The CDR3, as DNA: TGTGCCATCAGTGAGACCCGACAGCAAGCAACTAATGAAAAACTGTTTTTT. Translation gives CAISETRQQATNEKLFF. The chain links TRBV10-3 to TRBJ1-4; a possible D gene is TRBD1 (5 bases). This CDR3 region has 17 residues. The V gene lost 2 bases and the J gene lost 0 bases, with 13 bases spanning the gap. Germline lookup yields CDR1 ENHRY and CDR2 SYGVKD.

The chain recombines TRBV24-1 with TRBJ1-2; 10 nucleotides line up with TRBD1. This CDR3 region has 16 residues. V trimming: 7 bases; J trimming: 1 base; junction bases outside the gene matches: 8. Per the germline V gene, CDR1 is KGHDR and CDR2 is SFDVKD. As DNA, the CDR3 is TGTGCCACCAGCCGAGGACAGGGGGGCAATAACTATGGCTACACCTTC. Protein: CATSRGQGGNNYGYTF.